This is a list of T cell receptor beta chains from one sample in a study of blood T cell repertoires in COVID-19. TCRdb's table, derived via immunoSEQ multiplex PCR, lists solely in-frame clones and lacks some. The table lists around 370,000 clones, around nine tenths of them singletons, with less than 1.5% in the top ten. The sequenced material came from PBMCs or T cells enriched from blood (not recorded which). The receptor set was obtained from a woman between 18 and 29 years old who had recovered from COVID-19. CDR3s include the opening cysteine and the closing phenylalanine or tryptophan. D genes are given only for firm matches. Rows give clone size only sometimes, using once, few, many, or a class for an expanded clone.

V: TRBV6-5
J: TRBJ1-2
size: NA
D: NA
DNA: TGTGCCAGTGCTAACGGACAGTTTGCTGGCTACACCTTC
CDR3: CASANGQFAGYTF

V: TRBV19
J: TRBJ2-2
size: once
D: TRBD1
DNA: TGTGCCAGTAGGGAGACAGGGGCCAACACCGGGGAGCTGTTTTTT
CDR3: CASRETGANTGELFF

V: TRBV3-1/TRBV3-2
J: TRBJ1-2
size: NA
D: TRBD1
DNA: TGTGCCAGCAGCCAGCTAGGACAGGGGGAGGGCTACACCTTC
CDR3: CASSQLGQGEGYTF

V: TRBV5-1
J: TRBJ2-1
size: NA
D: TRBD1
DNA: TGCGCCAGCAGCTTGGGGACAGGGAAAGGGAATGAGCAGTTCTTC
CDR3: CASSLGTGKGNEQFF

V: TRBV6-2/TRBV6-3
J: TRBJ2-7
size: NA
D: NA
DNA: TGTGCCAGCAGCCCGACAGGATTAGCAGGAGAGCAGTACTTC
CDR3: CASSPTGLAGEQYF

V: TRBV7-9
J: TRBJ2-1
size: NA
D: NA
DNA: TGTGCCAGCAGCCCCAACTTTGTTCTCGGGCAGTTCTTC
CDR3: CASSPNFVLGQFF

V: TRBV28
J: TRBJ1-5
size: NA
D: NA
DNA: TGTGCCAGCAGACAGGGCAACAATCAGCCCCAGCATTTT
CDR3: CASRQGNNQPQHF

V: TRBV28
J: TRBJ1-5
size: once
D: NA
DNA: TGTGCCAGCAGTGCAAACTTAAGACTCAATCAGCCCCAGCATTTT
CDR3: CASSANLRLNQPQHF

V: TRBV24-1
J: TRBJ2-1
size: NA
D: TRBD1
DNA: TGTGCCACCAGTGATTTCGGGACAGCTCCTGCCAATGAGCAGTTCTTC
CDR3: CATSDFGTAPANEQFF

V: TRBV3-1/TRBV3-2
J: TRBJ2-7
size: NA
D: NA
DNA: TGTGCCAGCAGCCCACCCTTGAGCGACGAGCAGTACTTC
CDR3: CASSPPLSDEQYF